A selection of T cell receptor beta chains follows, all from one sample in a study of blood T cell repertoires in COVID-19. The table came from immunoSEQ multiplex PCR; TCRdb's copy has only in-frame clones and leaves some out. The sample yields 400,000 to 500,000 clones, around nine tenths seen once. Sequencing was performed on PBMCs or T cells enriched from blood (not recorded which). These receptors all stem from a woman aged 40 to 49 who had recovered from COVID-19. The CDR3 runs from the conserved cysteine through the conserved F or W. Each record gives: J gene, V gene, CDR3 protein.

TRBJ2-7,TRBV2,CARDPGLGEQYF
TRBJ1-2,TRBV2,CASRVDRGGNYGYTF
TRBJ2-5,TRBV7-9,CASSPGQEYQETQYF
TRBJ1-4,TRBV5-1,CASSPAYRGTNEKLFF
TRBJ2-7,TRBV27,CASSLESPGQGSYEQYF
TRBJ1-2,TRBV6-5,CASTIGQGPLYGYTF
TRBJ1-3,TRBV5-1,CASSLSSGNTIYF
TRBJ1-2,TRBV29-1,CSVMVPNLRGGYTF
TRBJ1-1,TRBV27,CASTLLEDSYTEAFF
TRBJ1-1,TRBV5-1,CASRLDRLPEAFF
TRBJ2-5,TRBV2,CASSGGLAGGLETQYF
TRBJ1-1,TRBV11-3,CASSPGTQILNTEAFF
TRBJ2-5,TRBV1,CTSSQDDF
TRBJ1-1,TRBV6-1,CASSGTGFPLGTEAFF
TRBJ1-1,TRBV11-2,CASSLPGGTEAFF
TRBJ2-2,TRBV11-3,CASSPRSVTGELFF
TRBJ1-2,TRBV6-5,CASSQGPTGHGYTF
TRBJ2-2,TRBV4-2,CASSQETGENTGELFF
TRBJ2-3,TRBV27,CASSLFVPGLAGGGSSTDTQYF
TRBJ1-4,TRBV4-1,CASSRTGVNEKLFF
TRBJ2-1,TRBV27,CASSLERDLTYNEQFF
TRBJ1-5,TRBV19,CASTSYGEQPQHF
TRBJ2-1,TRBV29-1,CSGGQFRVDEQFF
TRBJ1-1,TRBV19,CASSPPGTGWAFF
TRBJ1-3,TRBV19,CASSTNQGSGGNTIYF
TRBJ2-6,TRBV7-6,CASSLRGSSSGANVLTF
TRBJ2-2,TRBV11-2,CASRLRPGELAGELFF
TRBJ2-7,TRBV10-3,CAIRAGGPPSYEQYF
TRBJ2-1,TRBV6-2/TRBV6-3,CASSGAYNEQFF
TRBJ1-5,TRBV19,CASSRGTGLMPQHF
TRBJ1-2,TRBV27,CASRPSGQGFYGYTF